A single sample gave rise to the 17 T cell receptor beta chains below, sequenced in a study of CD8+ T cells in alopecia areata (dated by TCRdb to the late 2010s). Receptor libraries were prepared by the immunoSEQ multiplex PCR assay. For TCR sequencing, RNA was extracted from every sample and reverse transcribed into cDNA to serve as template. TCRdb mirrors the immuneACCESS table, restricted to in-frame sequences. Some clones are absent from its copies; in checked studies, under half trace to an unresolved V gene, and the reason for the others is unknown. The sample data list about 120,000 clones, and around 50% of these were observed just once. The biggest ten clones account for 10% to 13% of the sample. The sequencing input was NKG2D-low CD8+ T cells sorted from blood. The cell subset or site label, read with the paper, signifies: sorted CD8+ NKG2D-low blood T cells. These receptors were obtained from a human donor with alopecia areata.

This clone was seen a few times. The genes are TRBV29-1 and TRBJ2-1; the D is unclear. The CDR3 spans 14 residues. Germline CDR1 SQVTM, CDR2 ANQGSEA. Trimming took 4 bases from V and 0 from J, leaving 10 bases between them. CDR3 nucleotides: TGCAGCGTTGTAAGCCAAAGCTCCTACAATGAGCAGTTCTTC. It translates to CSVVSQSSYNEQFF.

CDR3 amino acids: CASSEDWEGNEQYF. CDR3 nucleotide sequence: TGTGCCAGCAGTGAAGATTGGGAAGGAAACGAGCAGTACTTC. The rearrangement joins TRBV6-1 to TRBJ2-7, with D unclear. The length of the CDR3 is 14 residues. Per the germline V gene, CDR1 is MNHNS and CDR2 is SASEGT. The V end was cut by 1 base, the J end by 5 bases, with 12 bases between.

This clone came up a few times. The chain recombines TRBV29-1 with TRBJ2-7, with 9 positions matching TRBD1. The CDR3 has 14 amino acids. CDR1 is SQVTM and CDR2 is ANQGSEA in the germline V gene. V lost 7 bases and J lost 0; bases outside the gene matches: 7. CDR3 DNA sequence: TGCAGCGCCCGGGGGACAGGGCGCTCCTACGAGCAGTACTTC. It is translated as CSARGTGRSYEQYF.

This clone has more than one count but fewer than ten. The rearrangement links TRBV29-1 to TRBJ2-7; weak D call: TRBD2 (6 bases). The germline gives CDR1 SQVTM, CDR2 ANQGSEA. V was pared by 5 bases and J by 0 bases, with 17 bases between. The CDR3 runs 15 residues. CDR3 sequence (DNA): TGCAGCGTTTTTCCCGGGACTCCTAGCTCCTACGAGCAGTACTTC. Translating it yields CSVFPGTPSSYEQYF.

The chain employs TRBV30 and TRBJ2-3; possible D gene TRBD2, 6 bases. Germline CDR1 is GTSNPN and CDR2 is SVGIG (reference sequence). Trimming shortened V by 5 bases and J by 6 bases, and 12 bases separated the two germline ends. This CDR3 spans 12 amino acids. The CDR3 region is CAWRAGIDTQYF. The DNA for the CDR3 is TGTGCCTGGCGGGCGGGGATCGATACGCAGTATTTT.

This clone occurred once. V and J are TRBV29-1 and TRBJ2-7, with TRBD1 as a possible D gene (5 bases). Trimming shortened V by 3 bases and J by 0 bases, and 12 bases separated the two germline ends. This CDR3 contains 14 residues. Germline lookup yields CDR1 SQVTM and CDR2 ANQGSEA. The CDR3 nucleotides read TGCAGCGTTGACTCCCAGGGAAGCTCCTACGAGCAGTACTTC. It encodes CSVDSQGSSYEQYF.

The rearrangement links TRBV11-2 to TRBJ2-5; D is tentatively TRBD1 or TRBD2 (5 bases each). The CDR3 extends over 13 amino acids. Per germline, CDR1 SGHAT and CDR2 FQNNGV. Deletions cut 5 bases from V and 4 bases from J, with 11 bases between. DNA of the CDR3: TGTGCCAGCAGCCTTGGGGGTCCAGAGACCCAGTACTTC. Translation gives CASSLGGPETQYF.

This clone was observed once. The chain recombines TRBV7-6 with TRBJ2-2; TRBD2 aligns across 8 bases. The CDR3 covers 15 residues. From germline, CDR1 is SGHVS and CDR2 FNYEAQ. V was clipped by 6 bases and J by 4 bases; unmatched bases: 7. Written as DNA, the CDR3 is TGTGCCAGCAGTCAAGCCCTAGCGGGCACCGGGGAGCTGTTTTTT. Residues: CASSQALAGTGELFF.

This clone came up a few times. V gene TRBV29-1 combines with J gene TRBJ1-1, with TRBD1 as a possible D gene (6 bases). Germline CDR1 is SQVTM and CDR2 is ANQGSEA. The CDR3 is 15 amino acids. V gave up 2 bases and J gave up 2 bases, with 15 bases separating them. The CDR3 nucleotides are TGCAGCGTTGAAAGGGTGACAGGTGTAAACACTGAAGCTTTCTTT. Encoded protein: CSVERVTGVNTEAFF.

This clone came up a few times. The chain couples TRBV5-1 to TRBJ2-2; D is unresolved. Germline values: CDR1 SGHRS, CDR2 YFSETQ. This CDR3 region has 13 residues. The germline V and J ends were trimmed by 4 bases and 4 bases, with 8 bases remaining between them. CDR3 nucleotides: TGCGCCAGCAGCGTAGGGTCCACCGGGGAGCTGTTTTTT. Translating it yields CASSVGSTGELFF. The whole variable domain, remainder taken from reference TRBV5-1 and TRBJ2-2, is KAGVTQTPRYLIKTRGQQVTLSCSPISGHRSVSWYQQTPGQGLQFLFEYFSETQRNKGNFPGRFSGRQFSNSRSEMNVSTLELGDSALYLCASSVGSTGELFFGEGSRLTVL.

V is TRBV29-1 and J is TRBJ1-2; D is unclear. Trimming left V 2 bases short and J 2 bases short, with 15 bases between. CDR3 size: 15 residues. Germline V lookup: CDR1 SQVTM, CDR2 ANQGSEA. CDR3 DNA sequence: TGCAGCGTTGAACATGCCCTGCATGGGAACTATGGCTACACCTTC. Translating gives CSVEHALHGNYGYTF.

The chain recombines TRBV29-1 with TRBJ1-1, with TRBD1 as a possible D gene (5 bases). Germline loops: CDR1 SQVTM, CDR2 ANQGSEA. The CDR3 totals 11 residues. Between the trimmed V and J ends, which lost 0 bases and 9 bases, there was a span of 8 bases. The CDR3 bases are TGCAGCGTTGAAGAATTGGACAAAGCTTTCTTT. Its protein is CSVEELDKAFF.

The chain has TRBV29-1 and TRBJ1-1, with 7 bases that match TRBD1. V dropped 2 bases and J dropped 4; count of bases not matched to a gene: 7. Germline assignment: CDR1 SQVTM and CDR2 ANQGSEA. This CDR3 region has 14 residues. This chain's CDR3 is CSVERGGRGTEAFF. The CDR3 DNA follows: TGCAGCGTTGAAAGAGGGGGCCGGGGCACTGAAGCTTTCTTT.

The chain uses TRBV30 and TRBJ2-2, with a tentative D call TRBD2 (7 bases). Germline V lookup: CDR1 GTSNPN, CDR2 SVGIG (reference sequence). The V end was cut by 1 base, the J end by 7 bases, with 19 bases between. This CDR3 is built from 16 residues. For the CDR3, the DNA is TGTGCCTGGAGTGCTTTCGGAGGGGGGGCCAACGGGGAGCTGTTTTTT. Residues: CAWSAFGGGANGELFF. The full variable domain, in which reference TRBV30 and TRBJ2-2 provide the parts outside the CDR3, is SQTIHQWPATLVQPVGSPLSLECTVEGTSNPNLYWYRQAAGRGLQLLFYSVGIGQISSEVPQNLSASRPQDRQFILSSKKLLLSDSGFYLCAWSAFGGGANGELFFGEGSRLTVL.

This chain links TRBV29-1 with TRBJ2-1; no clear D. The CDR3 runs to 11 residues. The V and J ends lost 7 bases and 9 bases respectively, with 13 bases between them. Germline V lookup: CDR1 SQVTM, CDR2 ANQGSEA. The CDR3, as DNA: TGCAGCGCAGCACTGGGTGGTGAGCAGTTCTTC. Its translation: CSAALGGEQFF.

J is TRBJ2-5 and V is TRBV30; 10 nucleotides align to TRBD1. The CDR3 consists of 14 residues. With V trimmed by 6 bases and J by 5 bases, 9 bases remained unmatched. Germline CDR1 is GTSNPN and CDR2 is SVGIG (reference sequence). The CDR3 loop is CACNSDRGQETQYF. The CDR3 DNA reads TGTGCCTGCAACTCTGACAGGGGGCAGGAGACCCAGTACTTC. The variable domain in full, with the rest retrieved from reference TRBV30 and TRBJ2-5, is SQTIHQWPATLVQPVGSPLSLECTVEGTSNPNLYWYRQAAGRGLQLLFYSVGIGQISSEVPQNLSASRPQDRQFILSSKKLLLSDSGFYLCACNSDRGQETQYFGPGTRLLVL.

The CDR3 spells CASSPGTGVTGELFF. The CDR3 nucleotides read TGTGCCAGCAGTCCCGGGACAGGGGTAACCGGGGAGCTGTTTTTT. J is TRBJ2-2 and V is TRBV27; 10 nucleotides line up with TRBD1. V lost 5 bases to trimming and J lost 5 bases; unmatched junction nucleotides: 5. The CDR3 is 15 residues long. The germline V gene has CDR1 MNHEY and CDR2 SMNVEV (reference sequence).